This T cell receptor (beta chain) derives from a study of blood T cell repertoires in COVID-19. The wider study: Sites in the United States, Italy and Spain provided acute and convalescent COVID-19 samples. PBMCs, B-cell-depleted T cells, or T cells were the source of the cDNA or gDNA that made up the material.

CDR1 is SGDLS and CDR2 is YYNGEE in the germline V gene. Trimming at V came to 0 bases and at J to 5 bases, leaving 7 bases not matched to a gene. The CDR3 runs to 16 residues. Authors' processing steps: Reference gene primers were amplified, and this amplification served to estimate nucleated cell counts. This table comes from immunoSEQ multiplex PCR, and its TCRdb copy is limited to in-frame clones, with some not included. V, J and clone size are those of that table, while D and trimming were read from the DNA. The profile shows fewer than 300,000 clones, about nine tenths of them singletons. This TCR was recovered from a man in his fifties or sixties who had recovered from COVID-19. The sequenced material came from peripheral blood. The chain carries TRBV9 and TRBJ2-7; 11 bases line up with TRBD1. The CDR3: CASSVARDRGTNEQYF. The DNA for the CDR3 is TGTGCCAGCAGCGTAGCCCGGGACAGGGGGACGAACGAGCAGTACTTC.